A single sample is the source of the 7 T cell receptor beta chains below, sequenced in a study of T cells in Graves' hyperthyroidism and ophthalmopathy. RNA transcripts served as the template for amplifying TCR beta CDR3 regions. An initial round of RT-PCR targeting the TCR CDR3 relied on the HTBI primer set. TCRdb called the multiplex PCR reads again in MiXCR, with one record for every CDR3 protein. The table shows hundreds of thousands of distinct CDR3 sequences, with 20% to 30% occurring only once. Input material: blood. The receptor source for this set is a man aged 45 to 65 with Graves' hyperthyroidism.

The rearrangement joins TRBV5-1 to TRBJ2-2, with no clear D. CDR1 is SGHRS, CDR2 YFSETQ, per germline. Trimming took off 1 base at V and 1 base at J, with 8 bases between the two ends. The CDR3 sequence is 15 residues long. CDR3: CASSLTLMNTGELFF. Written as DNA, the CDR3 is TGCGCCAGCAGCTTGACCCTTATGAACACCGGGGAGCTGTTTTTT. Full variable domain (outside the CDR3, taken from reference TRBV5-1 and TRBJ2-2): KAGVTQTPRYLIKTRGQQVTLSCSPISGHRSVSWYQQTPGQGLQFLFEYFSETQRNKGNFPGRFSGRQFSNSRSEMNVSTLELGDSALYLCASSLTLMNTGELFFGEGSRLTVL.

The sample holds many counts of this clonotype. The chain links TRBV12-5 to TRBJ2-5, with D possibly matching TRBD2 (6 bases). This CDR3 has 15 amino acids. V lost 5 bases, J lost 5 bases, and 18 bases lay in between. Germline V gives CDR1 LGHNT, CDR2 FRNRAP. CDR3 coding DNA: TGTGCTAGTGGTCCCCGGGTCGGGAGAGGTGAGACCCAGTACTTC. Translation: CASGPRVGRGETQYF.

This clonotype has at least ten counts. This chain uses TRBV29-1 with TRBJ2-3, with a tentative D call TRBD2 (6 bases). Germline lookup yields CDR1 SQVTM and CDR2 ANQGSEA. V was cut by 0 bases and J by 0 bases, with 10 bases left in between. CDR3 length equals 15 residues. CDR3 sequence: CSVEDRGKSTDTQYF. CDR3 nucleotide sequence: TGCAGCGTTGAAGATCGGGGGAAGAGCACAGATACGCAGTATTTT.

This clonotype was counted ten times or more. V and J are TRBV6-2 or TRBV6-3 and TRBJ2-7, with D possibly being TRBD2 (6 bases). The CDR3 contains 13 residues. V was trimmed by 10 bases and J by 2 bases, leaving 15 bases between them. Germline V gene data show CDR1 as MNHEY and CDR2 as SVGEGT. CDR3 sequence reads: CAITGTGPYEQYF. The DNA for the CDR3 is TGTGCCATCACCGGGACTGGGCCCTACGAGCAGTACTTC.

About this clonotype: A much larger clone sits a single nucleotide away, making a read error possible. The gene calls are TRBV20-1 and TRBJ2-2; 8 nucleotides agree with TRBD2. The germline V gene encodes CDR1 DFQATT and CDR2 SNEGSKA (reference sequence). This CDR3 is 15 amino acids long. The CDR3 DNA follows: TGCAGTGCTAGCTCACCGGGACTAGACACCGGGGTGCTGTTTTTT. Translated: CSASSPGLDTGVLFF.

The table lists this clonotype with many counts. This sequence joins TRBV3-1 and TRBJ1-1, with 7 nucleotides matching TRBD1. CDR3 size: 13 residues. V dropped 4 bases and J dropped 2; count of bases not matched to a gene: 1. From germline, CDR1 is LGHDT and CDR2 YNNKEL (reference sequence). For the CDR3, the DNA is TGTGCCAGCAGCCGGGACAGCAACACTGAAGCTTTCTTT. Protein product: CASSRDSNTEAFF.

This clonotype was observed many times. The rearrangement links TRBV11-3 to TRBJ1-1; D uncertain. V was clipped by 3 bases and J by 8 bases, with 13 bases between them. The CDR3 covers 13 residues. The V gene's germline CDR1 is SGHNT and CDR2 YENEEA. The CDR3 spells CASSFTVAGEAFF. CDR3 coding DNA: TGTGCCAGCAGCTTCACAGTGGCGGGAGAAGCTTTCTTT.